These 14 T cell receptor beta chains came from one sample sequenced in a study of patients and donors after allogeneic stem cell transplantation. A single record per CDR3 protein comes from TCRdb applying MiXCR to the RT-PCR reads. Of 390,000 or so distinct CDR3 sequences in the sample, more than 15% are singletons; the top ten hold 6% to 8%. Sample: blood, either unsorted or a sorted T cell fraction (not recorded which). All receptors come from a human donor who was either an allogeneic HSCT recipient or a stem cell or donor lymphocyte infusion donor (not recorded which). It is not recorded whose cells these are; they may come from a transplant donor.

Comments on this clonotype: This sequence may be a read error, since a much larger clone differs from it by one base. Here the CDR3 omits its conserved ending phenylalanine or tryptophan, so a read error is the likely source. The V gene is TRBV12-3 or TRBV12-4, the J gene TRBJ2-2; the match to TRBD2 covers 13 bases. The CDR3 contains 17 residues. V dropped 6 bases and J dropped 3; count of bases not matched to a gene: 7. The CDR3 loop reads CASRGGLAGSYTGELFL. The CDR3 nucleotides read TGTGCCAGCAGGGGGGGACTAGCGGGGAGCTACACCGGGGAGCTGTTTCTT.

This clonotype has a handful of counts. The chain has TRBV28 and TRBJ2-3; D is perhaps TRBD2 (5 bases). CDR1 MDHEN and CDR2 SYDVKM come from the germline V gene. V was shortened by 7 bases and J by 2 bases, with 7 bases between the two germline ends. The CDR3 totals 12 residues. CDR3 in amino acids: CASTDFTDTQYF. In DNA form, the CDR3 reads TGTGCCAGCACGGACTTCACAGATACGCAGTATTTT.

The V and J genes are TRBV11-2 and TRBJ1-2, with no clear D. From germline, CDR1 is SGHAT and CDR2 FQNNGV. Trimming pared 0 bases from V and 2 bases from J, leaving 7 bases between. The CDR3 spans 14 residues. CDR3 region: CASSLDLNNYGYTF. DNA of the CDR3: TGTGCCAGCAGCTTAGATCTGAACAACTATGGCTACACCTTC.

This clonotype has more than one count but fewer than ten. The rearrangement joins TRBV7-2 to TRBJ2-1, with TRBD2 matching over 12 bases. CDR1 SGHTA and CDR2 FQGNSA come from the germline V gene. V gave up 4 bases and J gave up 8 bases; unmatched junction bases: 6. This CDR3 spans 15 amino acids. The CDR3 sequence is CASSWWTSGVYEQFF. For the CDR3, the DNA is TGTGCCAGCAGCTGGTGGACTAGCGGGGTCTATGAGCAGTTCTTC.

The chain is built from TRBV18 and TRBJ2-1; 7 nucleotides agree with TRBD1. The CDR3 is made up of 15 amino acids. CDR1 and CDR2 from the germline V gene are KGHSH and LQKENI. The J segment lost 3 bases and the V segment lost 7 bases, leaving 9 bases of the junction unmatched. CDR3 coding DNA: TGTGCCAGCTTGGACCCGAGGGGGCTCTACAATGAGCAGTTCTTC. Protein: CASLDPRGLYNEQFF. Filled out from reference TRBV18 and TRBJ2-1, the complete variable domain reads NAGVMQNPRHLVRRRGQEARLRCSPMKGHSHVYWYRQLPEEGLKFMVYLQKENIIDESGMPKERFSAEFPKEGPSILRIQQVVRGDSAAYFCASLDPRGLYNEQFFGPGTRLTVL.

Ten or more counts support this clonotype. V and J are TRBV12-3 or TRBV12-4 and TRBJ2-2; unclear D gene. Deletions cut 2 bases from V and 6 bases from J, with 10 bases between. The length of the CDR3 is 14 residues. The CDR3 reads CASSLLVGAGELFF. CDR3 coding DNA: TGTGCCAGCAGTTTATTGGTAGGAGCCGGGGAGCTGTTTTTT.

The chain has TRBV20-1 and TRBJ1-4, with unresolved D. V lost 3 bases and J 8 bases, leaving 13 bases between the germline ends. This CDR3 is 13 amino acids long. Germline V gene lookup returns CDR1 DFQATT and CDR2 SNEGSKA (reference sequence). This CDR3 is CSASSPGGEKLFF. CDR3 coding DNA: TGCAGTGCTAGTTCCCCGGGTGGGGAAAAACTGTTTTTT.

This clonotype was found a few times. The chain carries TRBV12-3 or TRBV12-4 and TRBJ2-1; 8 bases map to TRBD1. The CDR3 contains 15 residues. V lost 3 bases, J lost 7 bases, and 8 bases stayed unmatched. The CDR3 DNA is TGTGCCAGCAGTTTTACAGGGGGGTCTGGTAATGAGCAGTTCTTC. Its translation is CASSFTGGSGNEQFF.

This clonotype was observed at least ten times. This rearrangement joins TRBV7-9 to TRBJ2-2, with D perhaps matching TRBD2 (5 bases). The CDR3 totals 14 residues. V shed 4 bases and J shed 5 bases, with 11 bases lying between them. Germline V gives CDR1 SEHNR, CDR2 FQNEAQ (reference sequence). The CDR3 sequence is CASSSGIRTGELFF. In DNA, the CDR3 is TGTGCCAGCAGCTCGGGGATTAGGACCGGGGAGCTGTTTTTT.

The chain has TRBV4-3 and TRBJ2-3; no definite D call. The CDR3 has 15 residues. V dropped 0 bases and J dropped 2 bases, with 9 bases sitting between them. The germline gives CDR1 LGHNA, CDR2 YSLEER. CDR3 residues: CASSQDSGTTDTQYF. Written as DNA, the CDR3 is TGCGCCAGCAGCCAAGATTCGGGTACCACAGATACGCAGTATTTT.

This clonotype was recorded a few times. The chain carries TRBV12-3 or TRBV12-4 and TRBJ2-3, with 7 nucleotides matching TRBD2. The CDR3 spans 15 residues. Germline trimming cut 1 base from V and 2 bases from J; bases unmatched to any gene: 3. The DNA for the CDR3 is TGTGCCAGCAGTTTAGGGGGAGGGATCACAGATACGCAGTATTTT. As protein: CASSLGGGITDTQYF.

DNA of the CDR3: TGTGCCAGCAGTCGCGGGACAGGGCCCTACGAGCAGTACTTC. Its protein is CASSRGTGPYEQYF. The V and J genes are TRBV6-1 and TRBJ2-7; 9 bases line up with TRBD1. The trim removed 5 bases at V and 2 bases at J, leaving 4 bases unmatched. Germline V lookup: CDR1 MNHNS, CDR2 SASEGT. CDR3 length: 14 residues.

This clonotype was seen a few times. This chain connects TRBV20-1 to TRBJ2-3, with 11 bases lining up with TRBD2. Trimming took 7 bases from V and 3 from J; bases not matched to a gene: 3. The CDR3 loop spans 13 amino acids. Looked up from germline, CDR1 is DFQATT and CDR2 is SNEGSKA (reference sequence). CDR3 residues: CSGLAGKTDTQYF. The CDR3, as DNA: TGCAGTGGACTAGCGGGAAAAACAGATACGCAGTATTTT.

The chain is built from TRBV7-3 and TRBJ2-1; D is possibly TRBD1 or TRBD2 (6 bases each). Looked up from germline, CDR1 is SGHTA and CDR2 is FQGTGA. The CDR3 runs 15 residues. The germline V and J ends were trimmed by 5 bases and 5 bases, with 16 bases remaining between them. This CDR3 is CASSPTGGSHNEQFF. The CDR3 DNA sequence: TGTGCCAGCAGCCCAACCGGGGGCAGCCACAATGAGCAGTTCTTC. Variable domain in full (rest from reference TRBV7-3 and TRBJ2-1): GAGVSQTPSNKVTEKGKYVELRCDPISGHTALYWYRQSLGQGPEFLIYFQGTGAADDSGLPNDRFFAVRPEGSVSTLKIQRTERGDSAVYLCASSPTGGSHNEQFFGPGTRLTVL.